The sequence of this T cell receptor beta chain was determined in a study of T-cell reconstitution after alpha-beta-depleted transplantation in children. CDR3 length: 13 amino acids. Germline V gives CDR1 MGHDK, CDR2 SYGVNS. Trimming at V came to 6 bases and at J to 5 bases, leaving 4 bases not matched to a gene. Unique molecular identifiers were incorporated during preparation of the TCRbeta library. TCRdb recomputed calls from the PCR reads with MiXCR, one row per CDR3 protein. The sample has hundreds of thousands of distinct CDR3 sequences; under 8.5% are singletons. This clonotype was counted a few times. Its antigen is not known. Study-wide findings and caveats: Elevated TCRbeta diversity at day 60 was traced, in some patients, to surviving recipient T cells and thymic progenitors.

The source was PBMCs, mostly from graft donor cells, collected 360 days after TCRalphabeta/CD19-depleted stem cell transplant. This clonotype originated in a male patient aged 2-10 years who had a stem cell transplant for acute myeloid leukemia, so the T cells may come from the graft donor. V is TRBV25-1 and J is TRBJ2-5, with TRBD1 matching 9 bases. DNA of the CDR3: TGTGCCAGCAGACAGGGGGCGCGGGAGACCCAGTACTTC. Protein product: CASRQGARETQYF.